The source of this T cell receptor (beta chain) is a study of OX40 agonist ivuxolimab in advanced cancers. About the research overall: Eligibility admitted prior anti-PD-1, anti-PD-L1 or anti-CTLA-4 therapy; roughly 40% had some.

The ends were cut back, 3 bases at V and 4 bases at J, with 16 bases in the middle. There are 15 residues in the CDR3. Germline V gives CDR1 SGDLS, CDR2 YYNGEE. TCRdb's table, derived via immunoSEQ multiplex PCR, lists solely in-frame clones and lacks some. The data show approximately 58,000 clones, with approximately 90% seen just once and about 0.46% held by the top ten. Sequenced material: CD4+ or CD8+ T cells sorted from blood, taken in a trial of the OX40 agonist ivuxolimab. The clonotype comes from an adult with an advanced solid tumor such as melanoma, head and neck, liver or kidney cancer. This chain connects TRBV9 to TRBJ1-2; D gene unclear. This chain's CDR3 is CASSAWAADPYGYTF. The CDR3, as DNA: TGTGCCAGCAGCGCGTGGGCCGCAGACCCCTATGGCTACACCTTC.